The 16 T cell receptor beta chains presented below share a single source sample, sequenced in a study of blood T cell repertoires in COVID-19 (dated by TCRdb to between 2020 and 2021). Receptors were amplified or captured by the immunoSEQ multiplex PCR assay. TCRdb obtained this table from immuneACCESS and retained in-frame rearrangements with V and J assigned. These tables miss some clones; where compared with another copy, unresolved V genes account for less than half of the shortfall, and the remainder is unexplained. The sample table records 250,000 to 300,000 clones; 75% to 95% of these occur just once. The ten top clones hold roughly 1.1% of the sample. Sequencing was done on a sample of PBMCs or T cells enriched from blood (not recorded which). The receptors were gathered from a woman in her 30s who had recovered from COVID-19.

To note about this clone: A read error may produce the germline difference seen at one junction end. CDR3 sequence reads: CASSSTGTAVF. For the CDR3, the DNA is TGTGCCAGTAGCTCAACCGGGACAGCCGTCTTT. The chain joins TRBV19 to TRBJ1-1; 7 bases are a match to TRBD1. The CDR3 has 11 residues. Germline CDR1 and CDR2: LNHDA and SQIVND (reference sequence).

The genes are TRBV9 and TRBJ2-5; 12 bases align to TRBD2. Trimming at V came to 4 bases and at J to 2 bases, leaving 9 bases not matched to a gene. Per germline, CDR1 SGDLS and CDR2 YYNGEE. This CDR3 spans 17 amino acids. Written as DNA, the CDR3 is TGTGCCAGCAGCCCCCGACTAGCGGGAGTAATTCAAGAGACCCAGTACTTC. It codes for CASSPRLAGVIQETQYF. The whole variable domain, remainder taken from reference TRBV9 and TRBJ2-5, is DSGVTQTPKHLITATGQRVTLRCSPRSGDLSVYWYQQSLDQGLQFLIQYYNGEERAKGNILERFSAQQFPDLHSELNLSSLELGDSALYFCASSPRLAGVIQETQYFGPGTRLLVL.

The genes are TRBV28 and TRBJ1-4; D is uncertain. The CDR3 extends over 15 amino acids. Germline V gene data show CDR1 as MDHEN and CDR2 as SYDVKM. The V gene lost 7 bases and the J gene lost 7 bases, with 19 bases spanning the gap. The CDR3 loop reads CASTTLVRVAEKLFF. The CDR3 nucleotides read TGTGCCAGCACCACCCTGGTGCGTGTTGCTGAAAAACTGTTTTTT.

This clone has a single count. This rearrangement joins TRBV19 to TRBJ2-4; 9 bases are shared with TRBD2. CDR3 length: 16 residues. J lost 2 bases, V lost 5 bases, and 7 bases had no gene match. From germline, CDR1 is LNHDA and CDR2 SQIVND (reference sequence). The CDR3 protein is CASSPRSGGTKNIQYF. The CDR3 DNA sequence: TGTGCCAGTAGTCCACGGAGCGGGGGGACCAAAAACATTCAGTACTTC.

To note about this clone: One end of the junction varies from germline; a read error may be responsible. This chain uses TRBV7-7 with TRBJ1-5, with 7 bases lining up with TRBD1. CDR1 SSHAT and CDR2 FNYEAQ come from the germline V gene (reference sequence). CDR3 length: 16 amino acids. The CDR3 spells CASSPPETGSNQPQHF. The CDR3, as DNA: TGTGCTAGCAGCCCCCCGGAGACAGGGAGCAATCAGCCCCAGCATTTT.

This clone turned up a few times. The chain uses TRBV18 and TRBJ2-4; 9 bases line up with TRBD1. Germline assignment: CDR1 KGHSH and CDR2 LQKENI. The CDR3 consists of 13 residues. Trimming took 10 bases from V and 8 from J; bases not matched to a gene: 9. CDR3 in amino acids: CATRGTGKYIQYF. The CDR3 nucleotides read TGTGCCACCCGCGGGACAGGGAAATACATTCAGTACTTC.

V and J are TRBV7-9 and TRBJ2-4; weak D call: TRBD1 (6 bases). The germline V gene encodes CDR1 SEHNR and CDR2 FQNEAQ (reference sequence). This CDR3 is 15 amino acids long. Trimming pared 2 bases from V and 6 bases from J, leaving 14 bases between. The CDR3 loop is CASSLTQGTSNIQYF. For the CDR3, the DNA is TGTGCCAGCAGCTTAACCCAAGGGACATCAAACATTCAGTACTTC.

The rearrangement uses TRBV9 and TRBJ2-7; 7 bases are a match to TRBD1. The V gene's germline CDR1 is SGDLS and CDR2 YYNGEE. CDR3 length: 15 residues. V trimming: 4 bases; J trimming: 2 bases; junction bases outside the gene matches: 9. In DNA form, the CDR3 reads TGTGCCAGCAGCAGAGCAGGGACAGAGGCCTACGAGCAGTACTTC. It is translated as CASSRAGTEAYEQYF.

The chain carries TRBV9 and TRBJ2-3; the D gene is possibly TRBD1 (7 bases). Germline lookup yields CDR1 SGDLS and CDR2 YYNGEE. The CDR3 sequence is 17 residues long. Trimming left V 3 bases short and J 8 bases short, with 25 bases between. The CDR3 DNA sequence: TGTGCCAGCAGCGCCTTCCAGGGGGACTTCCCCAGAGGTACGCAGTATTTT. Its protein is CASSAFQGDFPRGTQYF.

The count of this clone is one. The chain links TRBV6-1 to TRBJ2-7; 14 bases align to TRBD2. Unmatched junction bases numbered 8, after V lost 4 bases and J lost 6 bases. Germline loops: CDR1 MNHNS, CDR2 SASEGT. CDR3 length equals 16 residues. CDR3 bases: TGTGCCAGCAGTGCCGGGACTAGCGGGAGCCCCCTCGAGCAGTACTTC. Translated, it gives CASSAGTSGSPLEQYF.

A single count supports this clone. V usage is TRBV19 and J usage is TRBJ2-1; TRBD2 matches 11 bases. Germline V gives CDR1 LNHDA, CDR2 SQIVND (reference sequence). V lost 7 bases to trimming and J lost 9 bases; unmatched junction nucleotides: 8. CDR3 length: 14 residues. CDR3 loop: CASKTGTSGLEQFF. The CDR3 DNA sequence: TGTGCCAGTAAAACCGGGACTAGCGGACTTGAGCAGTTCTTC.

The genes are TRBV19 and TRBJ2-1; TRBD2 matches 9 bases. The CDR3 has 16 residues. CDR1 and CDR2 from the germline V gene are LNHDA and SQIVND (reference sequence). Unmatched junction bases numbered 4, after V lost 2 bases and J lost 2 bases. CDR3 residues: CASSIYSSGTYNEQFF. The CDR3 DNA sequence: TGTGCCAGTAGTATATACTCTAGCGGGACCTACAATGAGCAGTTCTTC.

V and J are TRBV10-1 and TRBJ2-2, with D unresolved. The V and J ends lost 6 bases and 5 bases respectively, with 10 bases between them. The CDR3 contains 13 residues. Germline V gives CDR1 WNHNN, CDR2 SYGVQD (reference sequence). CDR3 protein: CASRSLKTGELFF. In nucleotides, the CDR3 is TGCGCCAGCAGGTCTCTAAAGACCGGGGAGCTGTTTTTT.

The J gene is TRBJ1-1, the V gene TRBV28; D remains unclear. Germline-derived CDR1 and CDR2 are MDHEN and SYDVKM. The ends were cut back, 0 bases at V and 0 bases at J, with 14 bases in the middle. The CDR3 is 17 amino acids. CDR3 residues: CASSLWGSGVLNTEAFF. CDR3 DNA: TGTGCCAGCAGTTTATGGGGGTCGGGAGTCTTGAACACTGAAGCTTTCTTT.

This chain's CDR3 is CASSVEPSASSDTQYF. CDR3 DNA: TGTGCCAGCAGCGTAGAGCCCAGCGCCTCATCAGATACGCAGTATTTT. The rearrangement joins TRBV9 to TRBJ2-3; D gene unclear. The germline V and J ends were trimmed by 0 bases and 4 bases, with 15 bases remaining between them. CDR1 and CDR2 (germline): SGDLS, YYNGEE. The CDR3 length is 16 residues. Combining the CDR3 with reference TRBV9 and TRBJ2-3 gives the whole variable domain DSGVTQTPKHLITATGQRVTLRCSPRSGDLSVYWYQQSLDQGLQFLIQYYNGEERAKGNILERFSAQQFPDLHSELNLSSLELGDSALYFCASSVEPSASSDTQYFGPGTRLTVL.

CDR3 bases: TGTGCCAGCAGTTCTGGGCCAGGGGGACGTTTCCCCACTGAAGCTTTCTTT. It yields the protein CASSSGPGGRFPTEAFF. The J gene is TRBJ1-1, the V gene TRBV28; 7 nucleotides align to TRBD1. The CDR3 contains 17 residues. Losses at the gene ends were 4 bases for V and 4 bases for J; bases not matched to a gene: 15. The V gene's germline CDR1 is MDHEN and CDR2 SYDVKM.